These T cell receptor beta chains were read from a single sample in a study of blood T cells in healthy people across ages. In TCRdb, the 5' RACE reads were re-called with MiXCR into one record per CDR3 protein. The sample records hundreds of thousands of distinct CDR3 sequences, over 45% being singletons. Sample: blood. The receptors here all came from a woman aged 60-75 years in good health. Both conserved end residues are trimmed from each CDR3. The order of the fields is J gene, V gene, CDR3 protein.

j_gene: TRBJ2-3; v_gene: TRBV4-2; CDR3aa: ASGGRELTDTQY
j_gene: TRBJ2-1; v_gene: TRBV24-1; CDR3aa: ATSEGLGNEQF
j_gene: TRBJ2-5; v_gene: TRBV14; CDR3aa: ASSPVWRAQETQY
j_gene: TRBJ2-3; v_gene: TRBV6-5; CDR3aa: ASRVGGARTDTQY
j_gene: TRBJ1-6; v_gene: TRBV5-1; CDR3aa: ASSLEGQGSSYNSPLH
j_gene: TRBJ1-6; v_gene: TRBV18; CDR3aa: AAFRRIQGANSPLH
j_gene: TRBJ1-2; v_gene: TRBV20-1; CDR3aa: SARKTGDYGYT
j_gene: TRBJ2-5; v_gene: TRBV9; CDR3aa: ASSVGTSTQETQY
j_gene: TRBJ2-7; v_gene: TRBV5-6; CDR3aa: ASSLSLAVAYEQY
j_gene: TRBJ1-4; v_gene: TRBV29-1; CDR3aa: SVEEGTGPSYATNEKLF
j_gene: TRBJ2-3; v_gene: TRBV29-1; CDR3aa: SVEDAREGPDTQY
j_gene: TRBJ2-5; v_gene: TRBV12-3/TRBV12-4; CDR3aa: ASVVGGQQETQY
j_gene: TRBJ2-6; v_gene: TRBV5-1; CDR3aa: ASGGLSSGANVLT
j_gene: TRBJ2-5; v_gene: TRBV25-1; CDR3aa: ASSELETQY
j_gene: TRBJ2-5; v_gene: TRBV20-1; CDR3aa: SARWRQKQETQY
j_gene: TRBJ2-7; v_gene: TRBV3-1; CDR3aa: ASSQFLAGSSYEQY
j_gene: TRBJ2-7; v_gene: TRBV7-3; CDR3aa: ASRDGASSYEQY
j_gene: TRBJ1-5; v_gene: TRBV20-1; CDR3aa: SARMNNQPQH
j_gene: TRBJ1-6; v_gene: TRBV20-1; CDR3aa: SARAFFTGGLYNSPLH
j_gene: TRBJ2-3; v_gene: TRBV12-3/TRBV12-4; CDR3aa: ASRFSTDTQY
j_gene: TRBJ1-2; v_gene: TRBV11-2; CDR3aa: ASSPTGHPSNYGYT
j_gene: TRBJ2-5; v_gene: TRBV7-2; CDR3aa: ASSPLFGQETQY
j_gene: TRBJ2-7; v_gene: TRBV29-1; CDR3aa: SVAYRAQRSYEQY
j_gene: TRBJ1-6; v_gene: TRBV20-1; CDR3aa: SARDGRTGVHSPLH
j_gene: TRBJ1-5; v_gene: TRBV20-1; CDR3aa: SAYLAGKRGNQPQH
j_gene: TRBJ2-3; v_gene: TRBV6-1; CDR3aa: ASSERFGGGSTDTQY
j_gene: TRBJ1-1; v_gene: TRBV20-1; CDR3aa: SAGGTGGGSTEAF
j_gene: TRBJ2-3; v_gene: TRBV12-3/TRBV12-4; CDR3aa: ASSLVALTDTQY
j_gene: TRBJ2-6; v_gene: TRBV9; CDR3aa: ASSPQGQGASGANVLT
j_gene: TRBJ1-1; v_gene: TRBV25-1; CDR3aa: ASSESRTPVRAF
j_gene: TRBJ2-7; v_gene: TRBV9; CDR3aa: ASSNPLAGSSYEQY
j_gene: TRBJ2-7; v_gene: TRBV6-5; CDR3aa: ASTSTRDRAYEQY
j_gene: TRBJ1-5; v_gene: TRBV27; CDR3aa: ASRMGGSNQPQH
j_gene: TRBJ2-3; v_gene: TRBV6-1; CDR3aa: ASRATSGNKGDTQY
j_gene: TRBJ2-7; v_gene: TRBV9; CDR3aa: ASSARDRTPSSYEQY
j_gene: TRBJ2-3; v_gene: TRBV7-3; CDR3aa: ASSRDSTGTDTQY
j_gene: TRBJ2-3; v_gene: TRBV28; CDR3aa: ASSFSLAGRDTQY
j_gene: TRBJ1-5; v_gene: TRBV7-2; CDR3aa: ASSSTDSNQPQH
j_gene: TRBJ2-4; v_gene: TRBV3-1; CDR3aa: ASSPGGLGKNIQY
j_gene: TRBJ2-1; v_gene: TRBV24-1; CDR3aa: ATSDLGLAQNNEQF
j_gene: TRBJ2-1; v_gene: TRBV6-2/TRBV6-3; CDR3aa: ASSYSRSKSRDREYGSYNEQF
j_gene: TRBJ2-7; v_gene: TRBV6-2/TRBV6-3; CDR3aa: ASTNRASGLYYEQY